The 26 T cell receptor beta chains presented below share a single source sample, sequenced in a study of beta chain features in type 1 diabetes. Study results and limitations: Within each of all four CD4+ subsets, Type 1 diabetes patients had TCRB CDR3s that were moderately but significantly shorter.

Which antigens these TCRs recognize remains unknown. The investigators reverse transcribed all of the isolated RNA, so they sequenced expressed TCRB transcripts. This table comes from immunoSEQ multiplex PCR, and its TCRdb copy is limited to in-frame clones, with some not included. The repertoire consists of under 250,000 clones, with approximately 15% occurring once and the leading ten covering 0.019%. Sequencing was performed on naive CD4+ T cells from blood. The source is a man younger than 40 with type 1 diabetes.

The chain uses TRBV4-1 and TRBJ2-7; D might be TRBD1 (6 bases). Trimming took off 1 base at V and 4 bases at J, with 20 bases between the two ends. Germline V CDR1 and CDR2: MGHRA, YSYEKL. There are 17 residues in the CDR3. CDR3 sequence (DNA): TGCGCCAGCAGCCAAGCAGAGGGGACACGAGGAGGTTACGAGCAGTACTTC. Translating gives CASSQAEGTRGGYEQYF.

This CDR3 reads CASSQERQDNEQFF. In DNA form, the CDR3 reads TGCGCCAGCAGCCAAGAACGGCAGGACAATGAGCAGTTCTTC. The rearrangement uses TRBV4-1 and TRBJ2-1, with D hard to call. Germline V gene lookup returns CDR1 MGHRA and CDR2 YSYEKL. The V and J ends lost 0 bases and 5 bases respectively, with 8 bases between them. There are 14 residues in the CDR3.

The rearrangement uses TRBV7-9 and TRBJ2-7, with 10 bases lining up with TRBD2. The V segment lost 0 bases and the J segment 1 base; nucleotides outside the gene matches: 6. Germline assignment: CDR1 SEHNR and CDR2 FQNEAQ (reference sequence). The CDR3 is 17 amino acids. This CDR3 is CASSLATGLAASYEQYF. The DNA of the CDR3 is TGTGCCAGCAGCTTAGCTACCGGACTAGCGGCATCCTACGAGCAGTACTTC.

The chain joins TRBV5-6 to TRBJ1-3; D perhaps matches TRBD1 (6 bases). Germline CDR1 SGHDT, CDR2 YYEEEE. The germline V and J ends were trimmed by 5 bases and 8 bases, with 20 bases remaining between them. CDR3 length equals 15 residues. Here the CDR3 reads CASSFSRTDGDTIYF. The CDR3 DNA reads TGTGCCAGCAGTTTTTCGCGGACAGACGGGGACACCATATATTTT.

This chain links TRBV19 with TRBJ1-4; D not resolved. This CDR3 has 12 amino acids. V lost 6 bases and J 4 bases, leaving 6 bases between the germline ends. Germline-derived CDR1 and CDR2 are LNHDA and SQIVND (reference sequence). The CDR3 loop reads CASRGVNEKLFF. In DNA form, the CDR3 reads TGTGCCAGTAGGGGAGTTAATGAAAAACTGTTTTTT.

This clone was observed a few times. The chain carries TRBV5-4 and TRBJ1-1, with D unresolved. Trimming shortened V by 1 base and J by 0 bases, and 10 bases separated the two germline ends. Germline V gives CDR1 SGHNT, CDR2 YYREEE (reference sequence). This CDR3 comprises 15 residues. CDR3 protein: CASSLYGLLNTEAFF. In nucleotides, the CDR3 is TGTGCCAGCAGCTTGTATGGACTCTTGAACACTGAAGCTTTCTTT.

The chain uses TRBV7-2 and TRBJ2-1, with 7 positions matching TRBD2. Per the germline V gene, CDR1 is SGHTA and CDR2 is FQGNSA. The CDR3 length is 15 residues. V gave up 3 bases and J gave up 9 bases; unmatched junction bases: 11. The CDR3 loop is CASSLAGVAGSEQFF. The CDR3 DNA follows: TGTGCCAGCAGCTTGGCGGGAGTAGCAGGAAGTGAGCAGTTCTTC.

This chain links TRBV5-4 with TRBJ1-2, with D possibly matching TRBD1 (6 bases). The ends were cut back, 4 bases at V and 10 bases at J, with 14 bases in the middle. The CDR3 consists of 12 residues. Germline CDR1 is SGHNT and CDR2 is YYREEE (reference sequence). Here the CDR3 reads CASSAGGQNYTF. For the CDR3, the DNA is TGTGCCAGCAGCGCCGGCGGACAGAACTACACCTTC.

This clone was counted a few times. J is TRBJ1-2 and V is TRBV7-9; D is perhaps TRBD1 (5 bases). Trimming removed 3 bases at V and 3 bases at J, with 8 bases between. The CDR3 is 13 residues long. Germline-derived CDR1 and CDR2 are SEHNR and FQNEAQ (reference sequence). Here the CDR3 DNA reads TGTGCCAGCAGCTTCGAAGGGGACTATGGCTACACCTTC. Its protein product is CASSFEGDYGYTF.

This chain joins TRBV6-5 and TRBJ1-2; D remains unclear. Trimming pared 5 bases from V and 5 bases from J, leaving 12 bases between. Germline CDR1 is MNHEY and CDR2 is SVGAGI. This CDR3 contains 13 residues. The CDR3: CASSREPSYGYTF. The CDR3 coding sequence is TGTGCCAGCAGTCGGGAGCCCTCATATGGCTACACCTTC.

This clone has only a few counts. The chain combines TRBV9 with TRBJ1-2; D not certain. The CDR3 has 15 amino acids. The V end was cut by 0 bases, the J end by 6 bases, with 15 bases between. Germline CDR1 is SGDLS and CDR2 is YYNGEE. The CDR3 is CASSVDLVRRDGYTF. The CDR3, as DNA: TGTGCCAGCAGCGTAGATCTTGTCCGGAGGGATGGCTACACCTTC. Filled out from reference TRBV9 and TRBJ1-2, the complete variable domain reads DSGVTQTPKHLITATGQRVTLRCSPRSGDLSVYWYQQSLDQGLQFLIQYYNGEERAKGNILERFSAQQFPDLHSELNLSSLELGDSALYFCASSVDLVRRDGYTFGSGTRLTVV.

This clone was observed a handful of times. CDR3 nucleotides: TGCGCCAGCAGGGGCGGGGATAGCACAGATACGCAGTATTTT. Encoded protein: CASRGGDSTDTQYF. The V and J genes are TRBV5-1 and TRBJ2-3, with D possibly being TRBD2 (6 bases). CDR1 and CDR2 (germline): SGHRS, YFSETQ. The ends were cut back, 5 bases at V and 0 bases at J, with 10 bases in the middle. CDR3 length: 14 residues.

The sample holds many counts of this clone. CDR3 nucleotides: TGTGCCAGCAGCCCGGACAGCACTGAAGCTTTCTTT. Translated: CASSPDSTEAFF. This sequence joins TRBV7-9 and TRBJ1-1; a possible D gene is TRBD1 (6 bases). CDR1 is SEHNR and CDR2 is FQNEAQ in the germline V gene (reference sequence). CDR3 length: 12 amino acids. The germline V and J ends were trimmed by 5 bases and 4 bases, with 8 bases remaining between them.

This clone has just a few counts. V and J are TRBV4-1 and TRBJ2-7; 9 bases are shared with TRBD1. Germline V lookup: CDR1 MGHRA, CDR2 YSYEKL. This CDR3 has 14 residues. The V gene end was trimmed by 3 bases and the J gene end by 7 bases; junction bases not matched to a gene: 7. In nucleotides, the CDR3 is TGCGCCAGCAGCCACCGACAGGGGGTCGGAGAGCAGTACTTC. It translates to CASSHRQGVGEQYF.

The chain carries TRBV6-1 and TRBJ1-1; the match to TRBD1 covers 7 bases. V shed 8 bases and J 0 bases; nucleotides not matched to a gene: 6. Germline loops: CDR1 MNHNS, CDR2 SASEGT. CDR3 length: 14 amino acids. The CDR3 region has the DNA TGTGCCAGCCGCAGACAGGGAGTGAACACTGAAGCTTTCTTT. Protein: CASRRQGVNTEAFF.

The chain employs TRBV6-5 and TRBJ1-2, with D uncertain. The CDR3 covers 11 residues. Trimming left V 10 bases short and J 8 bases short, with 14 bases between. CDR1 is MNHEY, CDR2 SVGAGI, per germline. This CDR3 is CATARVGGYTF. The CDR3 DNA follows: TGTGCCACCGCGCGGGTAGGCGGCTACACCTTC.

This clone has just a few counts. The chain combines TRBV5-4 with TRBJ2-5, with 8 bases that match TRBD1. V lost 1 base and J lost 5; bases outside the gene matches: 7. Germline loops: CDR1 SGHNT, CDR2 YYREEE (reference sequence). The CDR3 has 15 amino acids. Written as DNA, the CDR3 is TGTGCCAGCAGCTTGAAGGCAGGGGGCGCGGAGACCCAGTACTTC. It yields the protein CASSLKAGGAETQYF.

The V and J genes are TRBV4-2 and TRBJ1-1; possible D gene TRBD1, 5 bases. The CDR3 loop spans 18 amino acids. Germline V gene lookup returns CDR1 LGHNA and CDR2 YNFKEQ. The V and J ends lost 0 bases and 0 bases respectively, with 17 bases between them. In nucleotides, the CDR3 is TGTGCCAGCAGCCAAGAAGGGGTCCAGACAGCCATGAACACTGAAGCTTTCTTT. The encoded protein is CASSQEGVQTAMNTEAFF.

Concerning this clone: This sample includes further DNA sequences coding for the same CDR3. The chain uses TRBV30 and TRBJ1-5; D ambiguous. Trimming removed 1 base from V and 1 base from J, with 5 bases in between. The germline CDR1 and CDR2 sequences are GTSNPN and SVGIG (reference sequence). The length of the CDR3 is 13 residues. The CDR3 protein is CAWSGQSNQPQHF. CDR3 DNA sequence: TGTGCCTGGAGTGGGCAGAGCAATCAGCCCCAGCATTTT.

This chain uses TRBV27 with TRBJ1-5; TRBD1 agrees at 9 bases. Trimming at V came to 4 bases and at J to 4 bases, leaving 5 bases not matched to a gene. The CDR3 is 15 amino acids. In germline, CDR1 is MNHEY, CDR2 SMNVEV (reference sequence). CDR3 protein: CASSSQQGANQPQHF. CDR3 bases: TGTGCCAGCAGTTCGCAACAGGGGGCTAATCAGCCCCAGCATTTT.

The chain has TRBV19 and TRBJ1-2; no firm D call. CDR3 length: 14 residues. Germline CDR1 and CDR2: LNHDA and SQIVND (reference sequence). V lost 5 bases and J 6 bases, leaving 16 bases between the germline ends. The CDR3 sequence is CASSLWTDPHGYTF. CDR3 nucleotide sequence: TGTGCCAGTAGTCTCTGGACTGATCCCCATGGCTACACCTTC.

The table lists this clone with a few counts. The V gene is TRBV30, the J gene TRBJ1-2, with 7 bases matching TRBD1. Trimming at V came to 3 bases and at J to 1 base, leaving 2 bases not matched to a gene. This CDR3 comprises 13 residues. Per germline, CDR1 GTSNPN and CDR2 SVGIG (reference sequence). CDR3 residues: CAWRAGGNYGYTF. The CDR3 coding sequence is TGTGCCTGGAGAGCAGGGGGTAACTATGGCTACACCTTC.

V gene TRBV19 combines with J gene TRBJ1-6; TRBD1 matches 7 bases. V was clipped by 6 bases and J by 0 bases; unmatched bases: 8. Germline V CDR1 and CDR2: LNHDA, SQIVND (reference sequence). The CDR3 is made up of 17 amino acids. In nucleotides, the CDR3 is TGTGCCAGTAGAGGGGGCGTCACAGACTCCTATAATTCACCCCTCCACTTT. It translates to CASRGGVTDSYNSPLHF.

The chain links TRBV19 to TRBJ2-1; 11 bases are a match to TRBD2. Germline V gene lookup returns CDR1 LNHDA and CDR2 SQIVND (reference sequence). The CDR3 loop spans 17 amino acids. The J segment lost 5 bases and the V segment lost 0 bases, leaving 6 bases of the junction unmatched. The CDR3 nucleotides read TGTGCCAGTAGTATAGAAAGCGTAGCGGGGGGGCACAATGAGCAGTTCTTC. Translation gives CASSIESVAGGHNEQFF.

The chain is built from TRBV11-2 and TRBJ1-4; D call uncertain. Germline values: CDR1 SGHAT, CDR2 FQNNGV. This CDR3 comprises 13 residues. Trimming shortened V by 5 bases and J by 7 bases, and 11 bases separated the two germline ends. DNA for the CDR3: TGTGCCAGCAGCCGATGGGGAGCTGAAAAACTGTTTTTT. Protein product: CASSRWGAEKLFF.

The gene calls are TRBV6-5 and TRBJ1-5, with D maybe TRBD1 (6 bases). Trimming removed 6 bases at V and 7 bases at J, with 19 bases between. CDR1 MNHEY and CDR2 SVGAGI come from the germline V gene. The CDR3 totals 15 residues. CDR3 amino acids: CASSRDRDTGQPQHF. Here the CDR3 DNA reads TGTGCCAGCAGCCGGGACCGGGACACTGGGCAGCCCCAGCATTTT.